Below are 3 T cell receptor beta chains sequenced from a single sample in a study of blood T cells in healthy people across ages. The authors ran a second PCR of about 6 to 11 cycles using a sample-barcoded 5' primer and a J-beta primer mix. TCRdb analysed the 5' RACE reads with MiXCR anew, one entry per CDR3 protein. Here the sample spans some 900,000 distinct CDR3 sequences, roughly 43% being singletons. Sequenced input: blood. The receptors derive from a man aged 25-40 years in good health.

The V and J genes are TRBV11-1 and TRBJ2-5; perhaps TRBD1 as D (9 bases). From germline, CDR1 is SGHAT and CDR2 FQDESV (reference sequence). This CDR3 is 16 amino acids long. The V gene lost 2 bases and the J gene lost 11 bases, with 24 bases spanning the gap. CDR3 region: CASSLFAGQGAGEQYF. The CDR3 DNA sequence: TGTGCCAGCAGCTTATTCGCGGGACAGGGAGCGGGGGAGCAGTACTTC.

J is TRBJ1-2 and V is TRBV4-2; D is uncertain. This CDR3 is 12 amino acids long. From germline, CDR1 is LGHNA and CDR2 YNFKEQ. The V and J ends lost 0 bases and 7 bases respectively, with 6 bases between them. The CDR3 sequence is CASSQETAGYTF. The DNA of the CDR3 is TGTGCCAGCAGCCAAGAGACTGCTGGCTACACCTTC.

This chain's CDR3 is CASSLNRQSTDTQYF. CDR3 coding DNA: TGCGCCAGCAGCTTGAACAGGCAAAGCACAGATACGCAGTATTTT. The chain joins TRBV5-1 to TRBJ2-3; D possibly corresponds to TRBD1 (5 bases). This CDR3 has 15 amino acids. Trimming shortened V by 1 base and J by 0 bases, and 9 bases separated the two germline ends. The germline V gene encodes CDR1 SGHRS and CDR2 YFSETQ.